Here is one T cell receptor (beta chain) with its context. CDR1 and CDR2 (germline): SGHTA, FQGNSA. The CDR3 sequence is 17 residues long. Trimming at V came to 0 bases and at J to 8 bases, leaving 10 bases not matched to a gene. With a J-beta primer mix and a sample-barcoded 5' primer, a second PCR ran roughly 6 to 12 cycles. TCRdb reprocessed the 5' RACE reads with MiXCR, giving one entry per CDR3 protein. The sample has about 1.7 million distinct CDR3 sequences; 28% are singletons. This entry belongs to a study of blood T cells in healthy people across ages. This receptor was obtained from a woman aged 25-40 years in good health. The V and J genes are TRBV7-2 and TRBJ2-1; 10 bases align to TRBD2. Material for sequencing was blood. Written as DNA, the CDR3 is TGTGCCAGCAGCTTAGCGGAGAGCGGGGGGGCCTTCGATGAGCAGTTCTTC. Translation gives CASSLAESGGAFDEQFF.